The 18 T cell receptor beta chains given below trace back to one sample, sequenced in a study of technical replicates of blood from several donors. The protocol was immunoSEQ multiplex PCR, while the TCRdb copy is restricted to in-frame clones and leaves out a portion. Of approximately 100,000 clones detected, 90% to 97% appear once; the ten largest clones hold 0.23%. Material: T cells isolated from PBMCs. These TCRs come from a human donor in good health.

CDR3 in DNA: TGTGCCAGCAGCTTACAGGATGAAAAACTGTTTTTT. Protein sequence: CASSLQDEKLFF. This chain joins TRBV7-9 and TRBJ1-4; unclear D gene. There are 12 residues in the CDR3. Trimming took off 2 bases at V and 6 bases at J, with 4 bases between the two ends. The germline CDR1 and CDR2 sequences are SEHNR and FQNEAQ (reference sequence).

The chain recombines TRBV4-1 with TRBJ2-7; 7 nucleotides align to TRBD1. The V segment lost 0 bases and the J segment 0 bases; nucleotides outside the gene matches: 2. The germline gives CDR1 MGHRA, CDR2 YSYEKL. CDR3 length: 15 amino acids. CDR3 sequence: CASSQERGRSYEQYF. CDR3 DNA sequence: TGCGCCAGCAGCCAAGAGAGGGGGCGCTCCTACGAGCAGTACTTC.

J is TRBJ1-4 and V is TRBV2; D is unresolved. Germline CDR1 reads SNHLY; CDR2 reads FYNNEI. CDR3 size: 18 residues. Between the trimmed V and J ends, which lost 1 base and 5 bases, there was a span of 20 bases. The CDR3 region has the DNA TGTGCCAGCAGTGAAGGGCGGGCAGCTGGTTACAAAAATGAAAAACTGTTTTTT. It translates to CASSEGRAAGYKNEKLFF.

The chain combines TRBV2 with TRBJ2-4; a possible D gene is TRBD1 (5 bases). Germline V gene data show CDR1 as SNHLY and CDR2 as FYNNEI. V lost 6 bases, J lost 6 bases, and 9 bases lay in between. This CDR3 comprises 12 residues. The CDR3 region has the DNA TGTGCCAGCAGCCTGACAGCAAACATTCAGTACTTC. Protein sequence: CASSLTANIQYF. Complete variable domain (other parts from reference TRBV2 and TRBJ2-4): EPEVTQTPSHQVTQMGQEVILRCVPISNHLYFYWYRQILGQKVEFLVSFYNNEISEKSEIFDDQFSVERPDGSNFTLKIRSTKLEDSAMYFCASSLTANIQYFGAGTRLSVL.

V and J are TRBV7-3 and TRBJ2-3; D remains unclear. Trimming left V 3 bases short and J 4 bases short, with 14 bases between. This CDR3 is 15 amino acids long. CDR1 and CDR2 from the germline V gene are SGHTA and FQGTGA. CDR3 nucleotide sequence: TGTGCCAGCAGCTTGACCGCTGGCGCGGCAGATACGCAGTATTTT. This codes for CASSLTAGAADTQYF.

V is TRBV5-1 and J is TRBJ1-5; 8 bases map to TRBD1. The J segment lost 3 bases and the V segment lost 7 bases, leaving 9 bases of the junction unmatched. CDR3 length equals 15 residues. Looked up from germline, CDR1 is SGHRS and CDR2 is YFSETQ. DNA of the CDR3: TGCGCCAGCCGGCTTGGACAGGGAATCAATCAGCCCCAGCATTTT. Encoded protein: CASRLGQGINQPQHF.

The chain recombines TRBV28 with TRBJ2-7; 9 positions agree with TRBD2. The CDR3 is made up of 15 amino acids. Germline V lookup: CDR1 MDHEN, CDR2 SYDVKM. V was clipped by 5 bases and J by 4 bases; unmatched bases: 9. The CDR3 DNA reads TGTGCCAGCAGTAGTGCGGGAGGGAGCGGTTACGAGCAGTACTTC. Translating gives CASSSAGGSGYEQYF.

V and J are TRBV28 and TRBJ1-3; 7 bases are a match to TRBD1. The V gene end was trimmed by 5 bases and the J gene end by 2 bases; junction bases not matched to a gene: 6. The CDR3 covers 15 residues. Germline V CDR1 and CDR2: MDHEN, SYDVKM. The CDR3 here is CASSAGTATGNTIYF. The CDR3 DNA reads TGTGCCAGCAGTGCCGGGACAGCGACTGGAAACACCATATATTTT. The full variable domain, completed using reference TRBV28 and TRBJ1-3, is DVKVTQSSRYLVKRTGEKVFLECVQDMDHENMFWYRQDPGLGLRLIYFSYDVKMKEKGDIPEGYSVSREKKERFSLILESASTNQTSMYLCASSAGTATGNTIYFGEGSWLTVV.

The V and J genes are TRBV4-1 and TRBJ2-3; 10 bases align to TRBD2. The CDR3 covers 16 residues. The germline gives CDR1 MGHRA, CDR2 YSYEKL. Trimming removed 0 bases from V and 1 base from J; junction bases left unmatched: 1. CDR3 region: CASSQEAGGRTDTQYF. The DNA for the CDR3 is TGCGCCAGCAGCCAAGAAGCGGGGGGGCGCACAGATACGCAGTATTTT.

This chain joins TRBV11-2 and TRBJ1-5, with no clear D. CDR3 length: 15 amino acids. In germline, CDR1 is SGHAT, CDR2 FQNNGV. The V end was cut by 1 base, the J end by 2 bases, with 9 bases between. CDR3 sequence reads: CASSLAGAGNQPQHF. In DNA, the CDR3 is TGTGCCAGCAGCTTAGCCGGTGCTGGCAATCAGCCCCAGCATTTT.

The rearrangement links TRBV4-2 to TRBJ2-1; 9 nucleotides align to TRBD2. With 0 bases clipped from V and 7 bases from J, the junction kept 10 bases outside the gene matches. CDR3 length equals 17 residues. CDR1 and CDR2 (germline): LGHNA, YNFKEQ. The CDR3 loop reads CASSQDPLAGTTNEQFF. The CDR3 DNA reads as TGTGCCAGCAGCCAAGACCCCCTAGCGGGAACTACTAATGAGCAGTTCTTC.

The chain employs TRBV18 and TRBJ1-5; 8 nucleotides line up with TRBD1. Germline assignment: CDR1 KGHSH and CDR2 LQKENI. This CDR3 is 15 amino acids long. J gave up 4 bases and V 2 bases, and 4 bases lay outside the gene matches. The CDR3 loop reads CASSPSQGANQPQHF. In DNA form, the CDR3 reads TGTGCCAGCTCACCAAGCCAGGGGGCTAATCAGCCCCAGCATTTT.

V usage is TRBV15 and J usage is TRBJ1-1; possibly TRBD1 for D (5 bases). Trimming pared 5 bases from V and 11 bases from J, leaving 18 bases between. CDR3 length equals 13 residues. From germline, CDR1 is LNHNV and CDR2 YYDKDF (reference sequence). CDR3 sequence: CATSHDRNLVAFF. The CDR3 DNA sequence: TGTGCCACCAGCCATGACAGAAATTTGGTTGCTTTCTTT.

This clone showed up just once. The chain employs TRBV6-5 and TRBJ1-6; TRBD1 agrees at 11 bases. Trimming removed 5 bases from V and 10 bases from J; junction bases left unmatched: 7. In germline, CDR1 is MNHEY, CDR2 SVGAGI. The CDR3 runs to 15 residues. In DNA form, the CDR3 reads TGTGCCAGCAGTACCCGGGACAGGGGGTCGTCACCCCTCCACTTT. Its translation: CASSTRDRGSSPLHF.

This chain joins TRBV19 and TRBJ2-2, with 7 nucleotides matching TRBD2. The CDR3 consists of 14 residues. In germline, CDR1 is LNHDA, CDR2 SQIVND (reference sequence). Trimming removed 3 bases from V and 4 bases from J; junction bases left unmatched: 2. CDR3 loop: CASSIRTSTGELFF. The DNA for the CDR3 is TGTGCCAGTAGTATCCGGACTAGCACCGGGGAGCTGTTTTTT.

The J gene is TRBJ2-3, the V gene TRBV6-4; TRBD2 is a possible D gene (5 bases). Between the trimmed V and J ends, which lost 5 bases and 4 bases, there was a span of 13 bases. This CDR3 spans 14 amino acids. In germline, CDR1 is MRHNA, CDR2 SNTAGT. The CDR3 sequence: CASSLEVWADTQYF. CDR3 nucleotide sequence: TGTGCCAGCAGTTTGGAGGTTTGGGCAGATACGCAGTATTTT.

The rearrangement uses TRBV10-1 and TRBJ2-3, with D perhaps matching TRBD2 (5 bases). This CDR3 is built from 17 residues. V lost 3 bases and J 4 bases, leaving 20 bases between the germline ends. CDR1 and CDR2 (germline): WNHNN, SYGVQD (reference sequence). The CDR3 loop is CASSDSLAPLASDTQYF. In DNA form, the CDR3 reads TGCGCCAGCAGTGATTCCCTGGCGCCTCTAGCTTCAGATACGCAGTATTTT.

This clone came up once. The chain uses TRBV28 and TRBJ2-1, with a possible D match to TRBD2 (6 bases). This CDR3 spans 15 amino acids. Germline CDR1 MDHEN, CDR2 SYDVKM. Trimming cost V 6 bases and J 4 bases, with 16 bases left between them. For the CDR3, the DNA is TGTGCCAGCAGCCTTGAGCGGGTGCTTTACAATGAGCAGTTCTTC. It encodes CASSLERVLYNEQFF.